These 14 T cell receptor beta chains came from one sample sequenced in a study of blood T cells in healthy people across ages. Next came a second PCR, run for roughly 6 to 11 cycles, which used a sample-barcoded 5' primer along with a J-beta primer mix. TCRdb recomputed calls from the 5' RACE reads with MiXCR, one row per CDR3 protein. The sample carries 500,000 to 550,000 distinct CDR3 sequences, approximately 25% recorded once. The same data also went into a second study, on T cells of mothers and their children.

Source material: blood. These receptors were obtained from a boy younger than 18 in good health.

This clonotype was found a few times. This chain links TRBV5-1 with TRBJ1-4; D may be TRBD1 (5 bases). The CDR3 totals 16 residues. Looked up from germline, CDR1 is SGHRS and CDR2 is YFSETQ. Between the trimmed V and J ends, which lost 0 bases and 4 bases, there was a span of 13 bases. CDR3 residues: CASSLDSSRVNEKLFF. CDR3 DNA: TGCGCCAGCAGCTTGGACAGTAGCAGGGTTAATGAAAAACTGTTTTTT.

The rearrangement uses TRBV27 and TRBJ1-6; D uncertain. V dropped 4 bases and J dropped 4 bases, with 11 bases sitting between them. The CDR3 totals 15 residues. CDR1 MNHEY and CDR2 SMNVEV come from the germline V gene (reference sequence). The CDR3 bases are TGTGCCAGCAGTTCACCCGGACTATATAATTCACCCCTCCACTTT. This translates into CASSSPGLYNSPLHF.

This clonotype occurred a few times. The chain links TRBV7-8 to TRBJ2-5; 9 bases are shared with TRBD1. The germline V gene has CDR1 SGHVS and CDR2 FQNEAQ. The junction had 5 bases not matched to a gene; V was cut back by 3 bases and J by 3 bases. CDR3 length: 15 amino acids. The DNA for the CDR3 is TGTGCCAGCAGCTTCAAAGGGACAGGGAAAGAGACCCAGTACTTC. It yields the protein CASSFKGTGKETQYF.

This clonotype was observed at least ten times. This chain links TRBV7-9 with TRBJ2-3; D is unclear. The germline CDR1 and CDR2 sequences are SEHNR and FQNEAQ (reference sequence). The ends were cut back, 5 bases at V and 4 bases at J, with 7 bases in the middle. CDR3 length: 12 residues. The CDR3 reads CASSGNPDTQYF. The CDR3 DNA reads TGTGCCAGCAGCGGTAACCCAGATACGCAGTATTTT.

This clonotype appeared a few times. The chain joins TRBV25-1 to TRBJ2-1, with TRBD2 as a possible D gene (6 bases). The CDR3 totals 15 residues. Germline V lookup: CDR1 MGHDK, CDR2 SYGVNS. V was cut by 11 bases and J by 4 bases, with 21 bases left in between. The CDR3 nucleotides are TGTGCCGGCAAAAGGGACTGCCGACTTTACAATGAGCAGTTCTTC. It encodes CAGKRDCRLYNEQFF.

This clonotype has more than one count but fewer than ten. This chain joins TRBV12-3 or TRBV12-4 and TRBJ2-5; 8 nucleotides match TRBD1. The CDR3 covers 13 residues. V trimming: 8 bases; J trimming: 5 bases; junction bases outside the gene matches: 7. CDR3 DNA: TGTGCCAGCTCCCCGACAGGGGACGAGACCCAGTACTTC. The encoded protein is CASSPTGDETQYF.

This clonotype showed up just a few times. This chain joins TRBV6-2 or TRBV6-3 and TRBJ2-7; 12 bases are a match to TRBD2. Per the germline V gene, CDR1 is MNHEY and CDR2 is SVGEGT. The CDR3 runs 16 residues. V lost 7 bases, J lost 3 bases, and 10 bases stayed unmatched. CDR3 in DNA: TGTGCCAGCACCCCTCTTTCTAGCGGGAGGGTCTACGAGCAGTACTTC. It specifies CASTPLSSGRVYEQYF.

This clonotype was detected ten times or more. This sequence joins TRBV7-2 and TRBJ2-7, with 10 bases lining up with TRBD1. The germline V gene has CDR1 SGHTA and CDR2 FQGNSA. The CDR3 is made up of 15 amino acids. Trimming at V came to 3 bases and at J to 5 bases, leaving 7 bases not matched to a gene. DNA for the CDR3: TGTGCCAGCAGCTTCCCCCGGGACAGGGGAAACGAGCAGTACTTC. It yields the protein CASSFPRDRGNEQYF.

This clonotype has just a few counts. The chain recombines TRBV29-1 with TRBJ2-5; TRBD1 agrees at 7 bases. The length of the CDR3 is 12 residues. Per the germline V gene, CDR1 is SQVTM and CDR2 is ANQGSEA. J was trimmed by 2 bases and V by 7 bases; bases with no gene match: 4. DNA for the CDR3: TGCAGCGCAGAGGGACAGCAAGAGACCCAGTACTTC. This encodes CSAEGQQETQYF.

This clonotype showed up just a few times. The CDR3 is CASSSMLGTDTQYF. The CDR3 DNA is TGTGCCAGCAGCTCCATGTTGGGCACAGATACGCAGTATTTT. The chain uses TRBV7-3 and TRBJ2-3; D gene ambiguous. Germline V CDR1 and CDR2: SGHTA, FQGTGA. Deletions cut 4 bases from V and 1 base from J, with 9 bases between. CDR3 length: 14 amino acids.

The chain is built from TRBV6-1 and TRBJ1-5, with D unclear. V lost 0 bases and J lost 0, with 6 bases in between. There are 15 residues in the CDR3. Germline V gene data show CDR1 as MNHNS and CDR2 as SASEGT. CDR3 protein: CASSEAGNSNQPQHF. In DNA, the CDR3 is TGTGCCAGCAGTGAAGCCGGTAATAGCAATCAGCCCCAGCATTTT.

The rearrangement joins TRBV7-9 to TRBJ2-1; perhaps D is TRBD1 or TRBD2 (5 bases each). V was shortened by 5 bases and J by 5 bases, with 16 bases between the two germline ends. The germline gives CDR1 SEHNR, CDR2 FQNEAQ (reference sequence). The CDR3 totals 15 residues. The CDR3, as DNA: TGTGCCAGCAGCCGGGACGTAAACAGGCACAATGAGCAGTTCTTC. It translates to CASSRDVNRHNEQFF.

The V call is TRBV20-1, the J call TRBJ2-7; 13 bases map to TRBD2. The CDR3 totals 14 residues. Germline values: CDR1 DFQATT, CDR2 SNEGSKA (reference sequence). The V and J ends lost 5 bases and 6 bases, in that order; junction bases with no gene match: 7. CDR3 residues: CSALPGLAGVEQYF. The CDR3 nucleotides are TGCAGTGCTCTCCCAGGACTAGCGGGAGTCGAGCAGTACTTC.

The chain employs TRBV5-4 and TRBJ2-2; no reliable D call. The V end lost 4 bases, the J end lost 2 bases, and 9 bases lay between the germline ends. Germline V CDR1 and CDR2: SGHNT, YYREEE (reference sequence). The CDR3 sequence is 14 residues long. The DNA for the CDR3 is TGTGCCAGCAGCCCTCTAGAAAACACCGGGGAGCTGTTTTTT. It specifies CASSPLENTGELFF.